This entry lists 25 T cell receptor beta chains sequenced from one sample in a study of regulatory T cells in long-lasting Graves disease (dated by TCRdb to 2020 to 2023). Receptor amplification or capture employed multiplex PCR. Sequenced on an Illumina HiSeq 4000. To build TCR beta libraries, CDR3 regions were amplified by Arm-PCR using iRepertoire HTBI primers. The public reads were run again by TCRdb, first through fastp at Q25 and then through MiXCR, and only productive beta chains were kept. For every CDR3 protein sequence, its rows merge into one entry that carries the most common genes and DNA. This sample lists under 450,000 distinct CDR3 sequences; around 24% were detected once. The ten top clones hold about 27% of the sample. Interpreted using the paper, the time point label stands for: persistent/refractory GD, antithyroid drugs over 5 years with positive TRAb. For both TCR sequencing and RNA sequencing, RNA was extracted from PBMCs in TRIzol.

Source: peripheral blood mononuclear cells (PBMCs), taken when the disease was refractory, from a patient treated with antithyroid drugs. These receptors all come from a female donor with Graves disease.

This clonotype showed up just once. This chain links TRBV20-1 with TRBJ2-2; 8 nucleotides agree with TRBD1. Germline CDR1 is DFQATT and CDR2 is SNEGSKA (reference sequence). V shed 1 base and J 1 base; nucleotides not matched to a gene: 5. The CDR3 loop spans 16 amino acids. The CDR3 nucleotides read TGCAGTGCTAGAGCGACCGGGACAGGGAACACCGGGGAGCTGTTTTTT. Translated, it gives CSARATGTGNTGELFF.

This clonotype has ten or more counts. J is TRBJ2-7 and V is TRBV6-1, with TRBD2 matching over 14 bases. Per the germline V gene, CDR1 is MNHNS and CDR2 is SASEGT. The CDR3 covers 15 residues. After removal of 9 bases from V and 7 bases from J, the junction contained 11 bases not matched to a gene. This CDR3 reads CASLEPGLAGDEQYF. In DNA form, the CDR3 reads TGTGCCAGTCTAGAACCGGGACTAGCGGGAGATGAGCAGTACTTC.

This clonotype was seen more than once but under ten times. The J gene is TRBJ2-5, the V gene TRBV20-1; 9 positions match TRBD2. Germline CDR1 is DFQATT and CDR2 is SNEGSKA (reference sequence). The CDR3 is 13 residues long. J lost 2 bases, V lost 6 bases, and 4 bases had no gene match. The CDR3 DNA follows: TGCAGTGCAATCCTAGCGGGGCAAGAGACCCAGTACTTC. This codes for CSAILAGQETQYF.

J is TRBJ1-2 and V is TRBV6-5, with D perhaps matching TRBD1 (6 bases). This CDR3 region has 15 residues. V was clipped by 2 bases and J by 7 bases, with 17 bases between them. Germline-derived CDR1 and CDR2 are MNHEY and SVGAGI. CDR3 in amino acids: CASSYRGGGEVGYTF. As DNA, the CDR3 is TGTGCCAGCAGTTACAGGGGGGGCGGTGAGGTTGGCTACACCTTC.

The chain uses TRBV6-2 or TRBV6-3 and TRBJ2-5; 7 bases are shared with TRBD2. CDR1 is MNHEY and CDR2 is SVGEGT in the germline V gene. After removal of 6 bases from V and 0 bases from J, the junction contained 4 bases not matched to a gene. The CDR3 is made up of 14 amino acids. The CDR3 DNA follows: TGTGCCAGCAGGGGACGGGAGGACCAAGAGACCCAGTACTTC. Translation: CASRGREDQETQYF.

This clonotype was recorded many times. The V call is TRBV28, the J call TRBJ1-5; 12 nucleotides align to TRBD1. The CDR3 loop spans 17 amino acids. Trimming removed 4 bases from V and 6 bases from J; junction bases left unmatched: 10. Looked up from germline, CDR1 is MDHEN and CDR2 is SYDVKM. The CDR3: CASSSPGQGAHSQPQHF. The CDR3 bases are TGTGCCAGCAGTTCTCCGGGACAGGGGGCCCATAGTCAGCCCCAGCATTTT.

This clonotype was counted ten times or more. The chain recombines TRBV3-1 with TRBJ2-7; TRBD2 matches at 10 bases. There are 18 residues in the CDR3. Trimming cost V 1 base and J 7 bases; bases outside gene matches: 16. Per germline, CDR1 LGHDT and CDR2 YNNKEL (reference sequence). CDR3 in DNA: TGTGCCAGCAGCCAAGGAACGATGCTAGCGGGAGTATCGGGAGAGCAGTACTTC. It translates to CASSQGTMLAGVSGEQYF.

The chain is built from TRBV5-1 and TRBJ1-1; tentative D call: TRBD1 (5 bases). The length of the CDR3 is 16 residues. Germline V lookup: CDR1 SGHRS, CDR2 YFSETQ. Trimming shortened V by 3 bases and J by 1 base, and 16 bases separated the two germline ends. The CDR3 is CASSSFKLGQNTEAFF. Written as DNA, the CDR3 is TGCGCCAGCAGCTCATTTAAGCTCGGACAGAACACTGAAGCTTTCTTT.

This sequence joins TRBV20-1 and TRBJ2-7, with D possibly matching TRBD1 (6 bases). Germline V CDR1 and CDR2: DFQATT, SNEGSKA (reference sequence). Trimming took 6 bases from V and 1 from J, leaving 13 bases between them. The CDR3 extends over 13 amino acids. CDR3 region: CSARGGFSYEQYF. CDR3 nucleotide sequence: TGCAGTGCCAGGGGCGGGTTTTCCTACGAGCAGTACTTC.

Details on this clonotype: One junction end does not reproduce the germline sequence, and a read error may be involved. The chain recombines TRBV18 with TRBJ2-3; 8 bases map to TRBD2. Germline-derived CDR1 and CDR2 are KGHSH and LQKENI. The CDR3 is 16 amino acids. The CDR3 loop is CASSPLSTSGTDTQYF. The CDR3 region has the DNA TGTGCCAGCTCGCCACTTTCGACTAGCGGCACAGATACGCAGTATTTT. The variable domain in full, completed from reference TRBV18 and TRBJ2-3, reads NAGVMQNPRHLVRRRGQEARLRCSPMKGHSHVYWYRQLPEEGLKFMVYLQKENIIDESGMPKERFSAEFPKEGPSILRIQQVVRGDSAAYFCASSPLSTSGTDTQYFGPGTRLTVL.

This clonotype was found a few times. CDR3 in DNA: TGTGCCAGCAGCCCGGGGGGGGGGAGGGCTTCCAAGCAGTTCTTC. Its translation is CASSPGGGRASKQFF. The chain uses TRBV11-3 and TRBJ2-1; 8 nucleotides align to TRBD2. Germline loops: CDR1 SGHNT, CDR2 YENEEA. V lost 5 bases and J lost 11; bases outside the gene matches: 14. The CDR3 is made up of 15 amino acids. The full variable domain, in which reference TRBV11-3 and TRBJ2-1 provide the parts outside the CDR3, is EAGVVQSPRYKIIEKKQPVAFWCNPISGHNTLYWYLQNLGQGPELLIRYENEEAVDDSQLPKDRFSAERLKGVDSTLKIQPAELGDSAVYLCASSPGGGRASKQFFGPGTRLTVL.

This clonotype was detected many times. CDR3 sequence (DNA): TGTGCCAGCAGCTTGGTCCAAACAGGGCGTCTTCAGCCCCAGCATTTT. Its translation is CASSLVQTGRLQPQHF. This chain uses TRBV7-2 with TRBJ1-5; possibly TRBD1 for D (6 bases). Germline CDR1 and CDR2: SGHTA and FQGNSA. CDR3 size: 16 residues. V was trimmed by 3 bases and J by 6 bases, leaving 18 bases between them.

With regard to this clonotype: The junction shows a germline mismatch at one end, possibly a read error. The chain recombines TRBV5-1 with TRBJ2-5; a possible D gene is TRBD2 (5 bases). The CDR3 loop spans 15 amino acids. Germline CDR1 SGHRS, CDR2 YFSETQ. CDR3 residues: CASNLEAGERETQYF. CDR3 nucleotides: TGCGCCAGCAACTTGGAGGCGGGTGAGCGAGAGACCCAGTACTTC.

The genes are TRBV7-3 and TRBJ2-7, with a weak D call TRBD1 (5 bases). The CDR3 runs 16 residues. CDR1 is SGHTA and CDR2 is FQGTGA in the germline V gene. Trimming took off 5 bases at V and 1 base at J, with 18 bases between the two ends. The CDR3 spells CASSQPLTEHSYEQYF. CDR3 DNA sequence: TGTGCCAGCAGCCAACCTTTGACAGAGCATTCCTACGAGCAGTACTTC.

This clonotype was observed many times. The genes are TRBV6-1 and TRBJ2-2; 8 bases are shared with TRBD1. CDR1 MNHNS and CDR2 SASEGT come from the germline V gene. The CDR3 loop spans 16 amino acids. J lost 6 bases, V lost 2 bases, and 8 bases had no gene match. CDR3 amino acids: CASSESPTGASGELFF. CDR3 coding DNA: TGTGCCAGCAGTGAATCTCCGACAGGGGCGTCCGGGGAGCTGTTTTTT.

The chain combines TRBV2 with TRBJ2-5; tentative D call: TRBD2 (6 bases). The CDR3 extends over 12 amino acids. Trimming removed 8 bases at V and 5 bases at J, with 12 bases between. Germline V gives CDR1 SNHLY, CDR2 FYNNEI. The DNA of the CDR3 is TGTGCCAGCTATGGGAGGCTGGAGACCCAGTACTTC. It is translated as CASYGRLETQYF.

This chain connects TRBV13 to TRBJ2-7, with D possibly matching TRBD1 (6 bases). The CDR3 length is 13 residues. V was shortened by 5 bases and J by 7 bases, with 15 bases between the two germline ends. Germline values: CDR1 PRHDT, CDR2 FYEKMQ (reference sequence). CDR3 nucleotide sequence: TGTGCCAGCAGCGCCCGACAGGAGGATGAGCAGTACTTC. Translation: CASSARQEDEQYF.

The table lists this clonotype with many counts. The J gene is TRBJ2-7, the V gene TRBV28, with TRBD2 identical over 12 bases. The CDR3 consists of 16 residues. Germline V gene lookup returns CDR1 MDHEN and CDR2 SYDVKM. Germline trimming cut 5 bases from V and 7 bases from J; bases unmatched to any gene: 12. The CDR3 is CASSATSGSQILEQYF. The CDR3 coding sequence is TGTGCCAGCAGTGCGACTAGCGGGAGTCAAATCCTAGAGCAGTACTTC. Looking up the rest from reference TRBV28 and TRBJ2-7 gives the full variable domain: DVKVTQSSRYLVKRTGEKVFLECVQDMDHENMFWYRQDPGLGLRLIYFSYDVKMKEKGDIPEGYSVSREKKERFSLILESASTNQTSMYLCASSATSGSQILEQYFGPGTRLTVT.

CDR3 sequence reads: CASSPARGQSGELFF. In nucleotides, the CDR3 is TGTGCCAGCAGCCCCGCGCGGGGGCAATCCGGGGAGCTGTTTTTT. The chain couples TRBV6-1 to TRBJ2-2; a weak D match, TRBD2 (7 bases). The V and J ends lost 6 bases and 6 bases respectively, with 17 bases between them. The CDR3 runs to 15 residues. CDR1 is MNHNS, CDR2 SASEGT, per germline.

The chain recombines TRBV20-1 with TRBJ2-7, with TRBD1 matching 8 bases. The trim removed 3 bases at V and 6 bases at J, leaving 13 bases unmatched. The V gene's germline CDR1 is DFQATT and CDR2 SNEGSKA (reference sequence). CDR3 length equals 15 residues. As DNA, the CDR3 is TGCAGTGCTAGTGGCGGATACAGGGGGAAACTCGAGCAGTACTTC. Its protein product is CSASGGYRGKLEQYF.

This clonotype turned up a few times. The V call is TRBV19, the J call TRBJ1-1, with 9 positions matching TRBD1. With V trimmed by 7 bases and J by 0 bases, 6 bases remained unmatched. This CDR3 region has 15 residues. CDR1 and CDR2 from the germline V gene are LNHDA and SQIVND (reference sequence). CDR3 sequence: CASTPGQGLNTEAFF. DNA for the CDR3: TGTGCCAGTACCCCCGGACAGGGGTTGAACACTGAAGCTTTCTTT. Looking up the rest from reference TRBV19 and TRBJ1-1 gives the full variable domain: DGGITQSPKYLFRKEGQNVTLSCEQNLNHDAMYWYRQDPGQGLRLIYYSQIVNDFQKGDIAEGYSVSREKKESFPLTVTSAQKNPTAFYLCASTPGQGLNTEAFFGQGTRLTVV.

This clonotype showed up many times. The chain is built from TRBV29-1 and TRBJ1-2; D ambiguous. V lost 4 bases to trimming and J lost 0 bases, with 6 bases between them. CDR3 length: 12 amino acids. From germline, CDR1 is SQVTM and CDR2 ANQGSEA. This CDR3 reads CSVGQTNYGYTF. The CDR3 nucleotides read TGCAGCGTTGGTCAAACTAACTATGGCTACACCTTC.

This clonotype was found many times. The chain joins TRBV12-3 or TRBV12-4 to TRBJ2-2; weak D call: TRBD2 (6 bases). This CDR3 spans 15 amino acids. The germline V and J ends were trimmed by 5 bases and 0 bases, with 10 bases remaining between them. The CDR3 protein is CASSRGTANTGELFF. The CDR3 nucleotides are TGTGCCAGCAGTCGGGGGACCGCGAACACCGGGGAGCTGTTTTTT.

The chain uses TRBV4-3 and TRBJ1-1; unclear D gene. This CDR3 is 14 amino acids long. V gave up 1 base and J gave up 1 base, with 7 bases separating them. From germline, CDR1 is LGHNA and CDR2 YSLEER. The CDR3 DNA reads TGCGCCAGCAGCCAAGTCGTAACGAACACTGAAGCTTTCTTT. It encodes CASSQVVTNTEAFF.

This clonotype was detected a few times. V is TRBV30 and J is TRBJ1-1, with D perhaps matching TRBD1 (5 bases). Looked up from germline, CDR1 is GTSNPN and CDR2 is SVGIG (reference sequence). This CDR3 spans 14 amino acids. V gave up 0 bases and J gave up 8 bases, with 16 bases separating them. The CDR3 is CAWSVMGREGEAFF. The CDR3 nucleotides are TGTGCCTGGAGTGTAATGGGCAGGGAAGGCGAAGCTTTCTTT.